This T cell receptor (beta chain) was found in a study of CD8 T cells in ankylosing spondylitis. Study results and limitations: Ankylosing spondylitis blood appeared to carry a characteristic TCR beta motif of several highly homologous variants.

A single record per CDR3 protein comes from TCRdb applying MiXCR to the 5' RACE reads. The data show 400,000 to 450,000 distinct CDR3 sequences, with 15% to 20% seen just once and 1% held by the top ten. This CDR3 comprises 14 residues. V was clipped by 5 bases and J by 1 base, with 9 bases between them. Per the germline V gene, CDR1 is ENHRY and CDR2 is SYGVKD. On this clonotype itself: Its antigen is unknown.

The V gene is TRBV10-3, the J gene TRBJ2-1; maybe TRBD2 (5 bases). Input material: blood, either unsorted or a sorted T cell fraction (not recorded which). The source of this sequence is a male donor with ankylosing spondylitis. CDR3 nucleotide sequence: TGTGCCATCAGTACTAGGCCTTCCTACAATGAGCAGTTCTTC. Translating it yields CAISTRPSYNEQFF.